This TCR beta chain was identified in a study of cytomegalovirus exposure and HLA in healthy donors. 60 Vbeta and 13 Jbeta primers were used in PCR. TCRdb's copy holds only in-frame clones and misses some; the assay was immunoSEQ multiplex PCR. The sample has approximately 160,000 clones, over 80% seen once. Whole-study findings and limits: A link between a missense DCLRE1C variant and TCR beta V- and J-gene trimming emerged from a later analysis. Sequencing likely generated an artifact that appeared as a cluster of highly shared sequence variants. Most of the TCR beta V segments (in an earlier analysis) were productive either about 90% or about 30% of the time. The classifier reportedly diagnosed cytomegalovirus status with high sensitivity and specificity.

The CDR3 sequence is 10 residues long. The germline gives CDR1 SQVTM, CDR2 ANQGSEA. Trimming cost V 3 bases and J 6 bases, with 6 bases left between them. As to this clone: What it recognizes is unknown.

The rearrangement uses TRBV29-1 and TRBJ2-7; no clear D. This clonotype was sampled from a man in his forties or fifties in good health and CMV-seropositive. Source material: PBMCs. The CDR3 reads CSVETGEQYF. CDR3 nucleotide sequence: TGCAGCGTTGAGACGGGCGAGCAGTACTTC.